The rows below give T cell receptor beta chains drawn from one sample of a study of response to subunit inactivated influenza vaccine. MiXCR, run by TCRdb on the RT-PCR reads, gives a single entry per CDR3 protein. The sample contains around 710,000 distinct CDR3 sequences, approximately 14% of which appear only once. The material sequenced was PBMCs from blood, taken 14 days before vaccination. Source of these receptors: a man aged 45-60 years who received an inactivated influenza vaccine. Both conserved end residues are part of each CDR3. D genes are given only for firm matches. The size field is filled for only some rows; it gives once, few, many or a size class.

v_gene	j_gene	abundance	d_gene	CDR3aa	CDR3nt
TRBV3-1	TRBJ2-3	few	TRBD2	CASSPSLVSGSGDTQYF	TGTGCCAGCAGCCCTAGTCTGGTCAGCGGGAGCGGAGATACGCAGTATTTT
TRBV7-9	TRBJ2-5	few	.	CASRPAEGRETQYF	TGTGCCAGCAGACCCGCCGAGGGCAGGGAGACCCAGTACTTC
TRBV6-2/TRBV6-3	TRBJ2-1	.	.	CASSLPSNEQFF	TGTGCCAGCAGTTTACCCAGCAATGAGCAGTTCTTC
TRBV12-3/TRBV12-4	TRBJ1-4	few	.	CASSLLSFEKLFF	TGTGCCAGCAGTTTGCTCAGTTTTGAAAAACTGTTTTTT
TRBV27	TRBJ2-7	few	.	CASSWRAVKPYEQYF	TGTGCCAGCAGTTGGAGAGCAGTTAAGCCCTACGAGCAGTACTTC
TRBV7-6	TRBJ2-3	few	TRBD2	CASRDVTLAGRTDTQYF	TGTGCCAGCAGGGACGTTACTTTAGCGGGGCGCACAGATACGCAGTATTTT
TRBV10-3	TRBJ2-7	.	.	CAIQSGEREQYF	TGTGCCATCCAGTCAGGGGAACGCGAGCAGTACTTC
TRBV2	TRBJ1-3	few	.	CASREGLQGGNTIYF	TGTGCCAGCAGGGAGGGACTCCAAGGGGGAAACACCATATATTTT
TRBV7-2	TRBJ2-3	.	.	CASSPGRAYGTDTQYF	TGTGCCAGCAGCCCAGGTAGGGCTTACGGCACAGATACGCAGTATTTT
TRBV18	TRBJ2-7	.	.	CASSRDMNYEQYF	TGTGCCAGCTCACGAGACATGAACTACGAGCAGTACTTC
TRBV2	TRBJ2-7	.	TRBD1	CASEGQRTYEQYF	TGTGCCAGCGAGGGACAGAGAACCTACGAGCAGTACTTC
TRBV28	TRBJ1-1	many	.	CASSLMLLGLNTEAFF	TGTGCCAGCAGTTTAATGCTTTTGGGGCTGAACACTGAAGCTTTCTTT
TRBV28	TRBJ2-1	.	.	CASSPDSGNEQFF	TGTGCCAGCAGCCCTGACTCAGGCAATGAGCAGTTCTTC